The 21 T cell receptor beta chains in this list originate from one sample, sequenced in a study of monozygotic twins with inflammatory bowel disease. TCRdb re-called the 5' RACE reads, yielding one record per CDR3 amino acid sequence without DNA. The sample table includes roughly 140,000 distinct CDR3 sequences. The sequencing input was blood. The receptors stem from a human donor with ulcerative colitis or Crohn's disease, or a healthy co-twin of an affected twin (not recorded which).

The chain combines TRBV10-2 with TRBJ2-2; without DNA, the TCRdb call of TRBD1 cannot be checked. This CDR3 region has 13 residues. Per the germline V gene, CDR1 is WSHSY and CDR2 is SAAADI. This CDR3 reads CASSTGLAGELFF.

V gene TRBV12-3 or TRBV12-4 combines with J gene TRBJ2-1; checking the TCRdb D call of TRBD1 is not possible without DNA. The CDR3 spans 16 residues. The CDR3 reads CASSAPRGGGYNEQFF.

The gene calls are TRBV7-2 and TRBJ1-2. The CDR3 runs 14 residues. Germline lookup yields CDR1 SGHTA and CDR2 FQGNSA. The CDR3 spells CASSLGLDNYGYTF.

V is TRBV5-1 and J is TRBJ2-1; lacking DNA, the TRBD1 call made by TCRdb goes unchecked. Germline-derived CDR1 and CDR2 are SGHRS and YFSETQ. This CDR3 comprises 14 residues. CDR3 in amino acids: CASRGQGFYNEQFF. Using reference TRBV5-1 and TRBJ2-1 for the parts outside the CDR3, the full variable domain is KAGVTQTPRYLIKTRGQQVTLSCSPISGHRSVSWYQQTPGQGLQFLFEYFSETQRNKGNFPGRFSGRQFSNSRSEMNVSTLELGDSALYLCASRGQGFYNEQFFGPGTRLTVL.

This chain links TRBV13 with TRBJ2-3. The germline gives CDR1 PRHDT, CDR2 FYEKMQ (reference sequence). The CDR3 contains 15 residues. The chain's CDR3 is CASSLRTSATDTQYF.

This chain connects TRBV21-1 to TRBJ2-7; TCRdb's D gene call, TRBD1, goes unchecked for lack of DNA. TRBV21-1 is a pseudogene locus. CDR3 length: 14 amino acids. The CDR3 is CAVSDRDARYEQYF.

The rearrangement links TRBV24-1 to TRBJ2-7; the D call from TCRdb, TRBD2, cannot be confirmed without DNA. CDR3 size: 13 residues. Germline V gene lookup returns CDR1 KGHDR and CDR2 SFDVKD. CDR3: CATSNSGGYEQYF.

This chain uses TRBV16 with TRBJ1-2; TCRdb's assignment of TRBD1 cannot be checked, as there is no DNA. This CDR3 is built from 13 residues. Germline V gene sequence: CDR1 KGHSY, CDR2 FQNENV. This CDR3 is CASSQAGGSGYTF.

V usage is TRBV7-2 and J usage is TRBJ2-7; TCRdb's D gene call, TRBD2, goes unchecked for lack of DNA. The germline CDR1 and CDR2 sequences are SGHTA and FQGNSA. The CDR3 sequence is 16 residues long. The CDR3 sequence: CASSLELAGGGYEQYF.

CDR3 loop: CAWSVRGTFRTLHF. The chain recombines TRBV30 with TRBJ1-6; there is no DNA to check the TCRdb D call of TRBD1. CDR1 GTSNPN and CDR2 SVGIG come from the germline V gene (reference sequence). The CDR3 spans 14 residues. Full variable domain (remainder filled in from reference TRBV30 and TRBJ1-6): SQTIHQWPATLVQPVGSPLSLECTVEGTSNPNLYWYRQAAGRGLQLLFYSVGIGQISSEVPQNLSASRPQDRQFILSSKKLLLSDSGFYLCAWSVRGTFRTLHFGNGTRLTVT.

This sequence joins TRBV7-9 and TRBJ2-4. Germline V gene sequence: CDR1 SEHNR, CDR2 FQNEAQ (reference sequence). CDR3 length: 13 amino acids. The CDR3 protein is CASSLVSNPTQYF.

The chain carries TRBV30 and TRBJ1-2; no DNA is available, so the TRBD1 call from TCRdb remains unchecked. The CDR3 sequence is 12 residues long. Germline lookup yields CDR1 GTSNPN and CDR2 SVGIG (reference sequence). The CDR3 here is CAWSGGTAGYTF.

CDR3 sequence: CSARIGEVPYEQYF. The rearrangement joins TRBV20-1 to TRBJ2-7; TCRdb's assignment of TRBD2 cannot be checked, as there is no DNA. This CDR3 comprises 14 residues. The V gene's germline CDR1 is DFQATT and CDR2 SNEGSKA (reference sequence).

The chain employs TRBV4-1 and TRBJ1-3. The CDR3 is 16 residues long. Germline V CDR1 and CDR2: MGHRA, YSYEKL. The CDR3 loop reads CASSQGIFGVGNTMYF.

V is TRBV20-1 and J is TRBJ2-7; TCRdb names TRBD1, which stays unverified in the absence of DNA. Germline V gene data show CDR1 as DFQATT and CDR2 as SNEGSKA (reference sequence). The CDR3 runs 14 residues. CDR3 in amino acids: CSASSATGNYEQYF.

The rearrangement links TRBV12-3 or TRBV12-4 to TRBJ1-1. The CDR3 is made up of 13 amino acids. The CDR3 region is CASSLSRGTEAFF.

The J gene is TRBJ2-7, the V gene TRBV14; TCRdb's D call, TRBD1, is unchecked because there is no DNA. Per germline, CDR1 SGHDN and CDR2 FVKESK. The CDR3 totals 15 residues. The CDR3 sequence: CASSLRDRISYEQYF.

V is TRBV7-2 and J is TRBJ2-5. The CDR3 has 13 amino acids. Germline V gene sequence: CDR1 SGHTA, CDR2 FQGNSA. The CDR3 reads CASSLGRRETQYF.

CDR3 amino acids: CASSLQDSYEQYF. The chain joins TRBV5-1 to TRBJ2-7. The CDR3 is 13 residues long. The germline V gene encodes CDR1 SGHRS and CDR2 YFSETQ.

The rearrangement joins TRBV5-1 to TRBJ2-7; TCRdb designates TRBD1, a call that cannot be tested without DNA. Germline lookup yields CDR1 SGHRS and CDR2 YFSETQ. The CDR3 spans 15 residues. CDR3 in amino acids: CASSPDRSLSYEQYF.

The CDR3 reads CASSLARGTEQETQYF. V usage is TRBV12-3 or TRBV12-4 and J usage is TRBJ2-5; no DNA is available, so the TRBD1 call from TCRdb remains unchecked. The CDR3 extends over 16 amino acids.